Following are 3 T cell receptor beta chains from one sample sequenced in a study of human T cells and chemical hapten exposure. MiXCR was run by TCRdb on the RACE reads, yielding one entry per CDR3 protein. Of some 360,000 distinct CDR3 sequences listed, approximately 5.1% are singletons. Time point noted: pre-sensitization, week 0. Treatment given: therapeutic diphenylcyclopropenone sensitization with weekly scalp DPC. The starting material was whole blood, obtained in connection with sensitization to the hapten diphenylcyclopropenone (DPC). The receptors derive from a woman aged 50 to 60 with alopecia areata. Some clones in this sample may be carry-over from other donors' samples.

V gene TRBV21-1 combines with J gene TRBJ2-1; the table's D call TRBD1 went unverified against the DNA. TRBV21-1 is classified as a pseudogene. The CDR3 length is 17 residues. As DNA, the CDR3 is TGTGCCAGCAGCAAACGCCGGGGTTCAAGCTCCTACAATGAGCAGTTCTTC. Protein sequence: CASSKRRGSSSYNEQFF.

The rearrangement uses TRBV7-9 and TRBJ1-6, with D unresolved. This CDR3 is 15 amino acids long. The V end was cut by 5 bases, the J end by 7 bases, with 15 bases between. Germline assignment: CDR1 SEHNR and CDR2 FQNEAQ (reference sequence). The CDR3 DNA reads TGTGCCAGCAGCATTTACCTGGACGGGAATTCACCCCTCCACTTT. This codes for CASSIYLDGNSPLHF.

This clonotype came up many times. The rearrangement links TRBV12-3 or TRBV12-4 to TRBJ1-4, with D unclear. CDR3 length equals 15 residues. V lost 6 bases to trimming and J lost 8 bases, with 19 bases between them. The CDR3 DNA is TGTGCCAGCAGCCCCTCAGCTCTACCTCAAGAAAAACTGTTTTTT. Translated, it gives CASSPSALPQEKLFF.